This T cell receptor (beta chain) originates from a study of blood T cell repertoires in COVID-19. Turning to the study itself: Italy, Spain and the United States were the sources of the convalescent and acute COVID-19 samples. Nucleic acid was either cDNA or gDNA, and it came from T cells, B-cell-depleted T cells, or PBMCs.

In this sample, this clone turned up a few times. V dropped 5 bases and J dropped 0 bases, with 16 bases sitting between them. The CDR3 sequence is 16 residues long. Germline lookup yields CDR1 MDHEN and CDR2 SYDVKM. Original handling: Reference gene primer amplification in the assay estimated nucleated cell counts. The repertoire was sequenced with immunoSEQ multiplex PCR; TCRdb's copy has only in-frame clones and lacks some. D and trimming were read from the DNA, whereas the V and J calls and clone size are those reported in that table. The table lists about 88,000 clones, about nine tenths of them singletons. Seattle's enrolled individuals joined amid active infection and were then monitored longitudinally.

Sequencing was done on a sample of peripheral blood. The chain uses TRBV28 and TRBJ1-1; D possibly corresponds to TRBD1 (5 bases). This TCR was recovered from a man between 18 and 35 years old with COVID-19, enrolled during active disease. CDR3 protein: CASSPPGEWLNTEAFF. Written as DNA, the CDR3 is TGTGCCAGCAGTCCCCCGGGGGAGTGGCTGAACACTGAAGCTTTCTTT.